This passage covers 3 T cell receptor beta chains from one sample sequenced in a study of beta chain features in type 1 diabetes. All of the isolated RNA was reverse transcribed, so expressed TCRB transcripts were sequenced. Repertoires were generated with immunoSEQ multiplex PCR, while TCRdb's copy carries only in-frame clones and drops some. The data show about 320,000 clones, about 15% seen once. Sequencing input: central memory CD4+ T cells from blood. The source of these receptors is a man younger than 40 in good health.

There are a few counts of this clone. The V call is TRBV6-5, the J call TRBJ1-2, with a tentative D call TRBD1 (5 bases). Trimming cost V 5 bases and J 4 bases, with 14 bases left between them. The CDR3 contains 14 residues. CDR1 MNHEY and CDR2 SVGAGI come from the germline V gene. CDR3 protein: CASSEPGRPYGYTF. DNA of the CDR3: TGTGCCAGCAGTGAGCCAGGGAGGCCCTATGGCTACACCTTC.

CDR3 sequence: CASSSPPLKNIQYF. The CDR3, as DNA: TGTGCCAGCAGCTCCCCGCCCCTCAAAAACATTCAGTACTTC. The rearrangement uses TRBV7-2 and TRBJ2-4; no clear D gene. CDR1 SGHTA and CDR2 FQGNSA come from the germline V gene. This CDR3 is 14 amino acids long. V was pared by 4 bases and J by 3 bases, with 10 bases between.

The rearrangement joins TRBV7-9 to TRBJ2-3; D is ambiguous. V lost 4 bases to trimming and J lost 4 bases, with 9 bases between them. Germline V lookup: CDR1 SEHNR, CDR2 FQNEAQ (reference sequence). The CDR3 runs 13 residues. CDR3: CASSWSLSDTQYF. CDR3 nucleotides: TGTGCCAGCAGCTGGTCACTTTCAGATACGCAGTATTTT.